This T cell receptor beta chain was sequenced in a study of STAT5B mutations in CD4+ large granular lymphocyte leukemia. As for this clone: What it recognizes is unknown.

This was a survey-level run. Assay used: immunoSEQ multiplex PCR; TCRdb lists only in-frame clones, some missing. The sample lists around 8,100 clones; approximately 80% were seen once. Study-wide points: No patients shared main leukemic clonotypes, though roughly 23% appeared at low frequency elsewhere.

Germline V gene lookup returns CDR1 SGHVS and CDR2 FQNEAQ. V shed 6 bases and J 3 bases; nucleotides not matched to a gene: 6. This CDR3 contains 15 residues. V gene TRBV7-8 combines with J gene TRBJ2-1; 9 positions agree with TRBD1. The receptor was derived from a woman aged 55 to 70 with CD4+ T-cell large granular lymphocyte leukemia. The source material was PBMCs. The CDR3 is CASSPGTGLYNEQFF. Written as DNA, the CDR3 is TGTGCCAGCAGTCCAGGGACAGGGCTCTACAATGAGCAGTTCTTC.